This T cell receptor (beta chain) is from a study of T cells in Graves' hyperthyroidism and ophthalmopathy. To note about this clonotype: The target antigen is unknown.

RNA transcripts gave rise to amplified TCR beta CDR3 regions. TCR CDR3 regions were first amplified by RT-PCR with HTBI primers. MiXCR was run by TCRdb on the multiplex PCR reads, yielding one entry per CDR3 protein. The sample has 500,000 to 750,000 distinct CDR3 sequences; approximately 44% are singletons. Whole-study findings and limits: The blood repertoire included most of the expanded thyroid clonotypes above 0.001. Progression to ophthalmopathy was predicted a median of 6.5 months early.

In germline, CDR1 is SGHTA, CDR2 FQGTGA. CDR3 size: 14 residues. Deletions cut 5 bases from V and 3 bases from J, with 13 bases between. Graves' hyperthyroidism was deemed stable given no ophthalmopathy progression within 18 months. The TCR comes from a woman aged 18-29 years with Graves' hyperthyroidism. J is TRBJ1-2 and V is TRBV7-3, with TRBD1 as a possible D gene (6 bases). The sequenced material came from peripheral blood or thyroid tissue (not recorded which). The CDR3 DNA reads as TGTGCCAGCAGCCGAGAGAGGGGGGACTATGGCTACACCTTC. It encodes CASSRERGDYGYTF.